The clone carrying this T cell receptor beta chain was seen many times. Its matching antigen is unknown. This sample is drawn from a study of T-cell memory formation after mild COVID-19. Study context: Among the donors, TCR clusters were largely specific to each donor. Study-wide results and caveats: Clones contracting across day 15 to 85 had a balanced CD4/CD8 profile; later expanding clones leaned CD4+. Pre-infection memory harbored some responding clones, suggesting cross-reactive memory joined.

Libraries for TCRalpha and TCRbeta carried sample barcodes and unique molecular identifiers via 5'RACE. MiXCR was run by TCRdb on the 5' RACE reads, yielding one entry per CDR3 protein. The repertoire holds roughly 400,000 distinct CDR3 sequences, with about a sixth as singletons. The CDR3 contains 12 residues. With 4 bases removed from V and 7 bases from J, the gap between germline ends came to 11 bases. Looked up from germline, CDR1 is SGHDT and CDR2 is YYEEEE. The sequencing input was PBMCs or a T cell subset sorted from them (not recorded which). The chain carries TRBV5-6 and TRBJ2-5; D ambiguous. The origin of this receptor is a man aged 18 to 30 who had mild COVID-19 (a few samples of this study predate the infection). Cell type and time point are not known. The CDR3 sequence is CASSPTAGTQYF. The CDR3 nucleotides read TGTGCCAGCAGCCCAACGGCCGGGACCCAGTACTTC.